This entry lists 10 T cell receptor beta chains sequenced from one sample in a study of spatial heterogeneity in lung cancer (dated by TCRdb to about 2019). What the work shows at the level of the full study, not this receptor alone: The tumor nonsynonymous mutation count correlated with the number of expanded intratumoral alpha and beta TCRs.

Their antigens are not known. The method was 5' RACE. These reads were obtained on a NextSeq 500. TCRdb reanalyzed the raw reads on its own, using fastp at Q25 for trimming and MiXCR for clone calling, and kept in-frame beta chains. When rows share a CDR3 protein, they turn into one entry using the most common DNA and genes. For this sample the table gives roughly 18,000 distinct CDR3 sequences, of which 9.5% to 10% were detected only once. The ten largest clonotypes hold about 20% of the sample. In light of the paper, this sample's time point label describes: sample taken at primary tumor resection. The sample was lung tumor tissue, taken at surgery. These receptor sequences come from a female donor with early-stage non-small cell lung cancer.

In this sample, this clonotype turned up many times. This beta chain lies outside the target of a library built for alpha chains; its clone size means little. The V call is TRBV4-2, the J call TRBJ2-2; a weak D match, TRBD1 (6 bases). The CDR3 is made up of 14 amino acids. Germline-derived CDR1 and CDR2 are LGHNA and YNFKEQ. V dropped 4 bases and J dropped 4 bases, with 10 bases sitting between them. In nucleotides, the CDR3 is TGTGCCAGCAGCCTCACAGGGTCCACCGGGGAGCTGTTTTTT. This sequence encodes CASSLTGSTGELFF.

As concerns this clonotype: Since the library was made to target alpha chains, this beta chain is a stray read and its abundance is not meaningful. This chain connects TRBV7-6 to TRBJ2-7, with 8 bases lining up with TRBD2. CDR1 and CDR2 from the germline V gene are SGHVS and FNYEAQ. The CDR3 runs 16 residues. Germline trimming cut 5 bases from V and 2 bases from J; bases unmatched to any gene: 11. The CDR3 loop reads CASSPDRGGSTYEQYF. The CDR3 nucleotides are TGTGCCAGCAGCCCCGACCGGGGGGGCTCAACCTACGAGCAGTACTTC.

For this clonotype: This beta chain is an off-target read within a library intended for alpha chains, so its frequency means little. The chain uses TRBV7-3 and TRBJ1-2; TRBD1 agrees at 10 bases. The V gene's germline CDR1 is SGHTA and CDR2 FQGTGA. J was trimmed by 3 bases and V by 1 base; bases with no gene match: 8. The CDR3 is 17 amino acids. In nucleotides, the CDR3 is TGTGCCAGCAGCTTAAGGGCCGGGACAGGGGTGCACTATGGCTACACCTTC. Its translation is CASSLRAGTGVHYGYTF. The variable domain in full, completed from reference TRBV7-3 and TRBJ1-2, reads GAGVSQTPSNKVTEKGKYVELRCDPISGHTALYWYRQSLGQGPEFLIYFQGTGAADDSGLPNDRFFAVRPEGSVSTLKIQRTERGDSAVYLCASSLRAGTGVHYGYTFGSGTRLTVV.

This clonotype was seen more than once but under ten times. This beta chain is a stray read from a library made for alpha chains; its abundance is not meaningful. V usage is TRBV24-1 and J usage is TRBJ2-3; 10 bases are a match to TRBD1. J lost 4 bases, V lost 4 bases, and 4 bases had no gene match. The length of the CDR3 is 15 residues. The germline V gene has CDR1 KGHDR and CDR2 SFDVKD. Here the CDR3 reads CATSEAGTGADTQYF. The CDR3, as DNA: TGTGCCACCAGTGAGGCCGGGACAGGGGCAGATACGCAGTATTTT.

This clonotype was detected a few times. This beta chain turned up in a library designed for alpha chains; as an off-target read, its abundance says little. The chain joins TRBV28 to TRBJ1-2; 8 bases are a match to TRBD1. V shed 3 bases, J shed 8 bases, and the junction held 8 bases outside the gene matches. Germline V gives CDR1 MDHEN, CDR2 SYDVKM. The CDR3 totals 14 residues. In nucleotides, the CDR3 is TGTGCCAGCAGTTTGTTACGACAGGGGAGCGGCTACACCTTC. As protein: CASSLLRQGSGYTF.

This clonotype was detected ten times or more. Found in a library prepared for alpha chains, this beta chain is an off-target read, and its abundance has little meaning. The chain combines TRBV6-5 with TRBJ2-3; D is undetermined. The CDR3 consists of 15 residues. From germline, CDR1 is MNHEY and CDR2 SVGAGI. V was trimmed by 2 bases and J by 3 bases, leaving 12 bases between them. The chain's CDR3 is CASSYGVRQTDTQYF. The CDR3 region has the DNA TGTGCCAGCAGTTACGGGGTCCGTCAGACAGATACGCAGTATTTT.

This clonotype was found many times. This beta chain came through as a stray read in a library set up for alpha chains, and its size says little. V usage is TRBV6-5 and J usage is TRBJ1-2, with D unclear. V was cut by 6 bases and J by 2 bases, with 13 bases left in between. This CDR3 region has 14 residues. Germline CDR1 MNHEY, CDR2 SVGAGI. Here the CDR3 DNA reads TGTGCCAGCAGCCCTCTAGCCCTGAACTATGGCTACACCTTC. Translated, it gives CASSPLALNYGYTF.

The sample holds one count of this clonotype. This beta chain is off target for a library built for alpha chains, so its abundance means little. The chain has TRBV5-1 and TRBJ2-3; D may be TRBD1 (5 bases). Germline V gives CDR1 SGHRS, CDR2 YFSETQ. Trimming removed 1 base at V and 3 bases at J, with 12 bases between. The CDR3 totals 15 residues. CDR3 region: CASSLPRETTDTQYF. As DNA, the CDR3 is TGCGCCAGCAGCTTGCCCAGGGAAACGACAGATACGCAGTATTTT.

This clonotype has more than one count but fewer than ten. Because the library targeted alpha chains, this beta chain is an off-target read whose size means little. The chain is built from TRBV10-3 and TRBJ1-4; a possible D gene is TRBD1 (6 bases). V gave up 6 bases and J gave up 4 bases, with 12 bases separating them. Germline V lookup: CDR1 ENHRY, CDR2 SYGVKD. The CDR3 runs to 14 residues. The CDR3 bases are TGTGCCATCAGGTCGGACAGTGGTAATGAAAAACTGTTTTTT. Encoded protein: CAIRSDSGNEKLFF.

In this sample, this clonotype turned up many times. This beta chain turned up in a library designed for alpha chains; as an off-target read, its abundance says little. This rearrangement joins TRBV6-2 or TRBV6-3 to TRBJ1-2, with unresolved D. The CDR3 is made up of 13 amino acids. Germline CDR1 and CDR2: MNHEY and SVGEGT. Trimming left V 3 bases short and J 8 bases short, with 13 bases between. CDR3 in amino acids: CASSYRLSAGYTF. The CDR3 DNA reads TGTGCCAGCAGTTATAGGCTCTCGGCGGGCTACACCTTC.